This TCR beta chain was retrieved from a study of shared clonotypes between healthy human individuals. Each sorted subset replicate got 200 ng genomic DNA, tens of thousands of genomes. Clones were sequenced by immunoSEQ multiplex PCR, and TCRdb holds only the in-frame ones, with some missing. The table shows approximately 720,000 clones, with just over 90% occurring only once. Germline V lookup: CDR1 MNHEY, CDR2 SMNVEV (reference sequence). Trimming took off 4 bases at V and 4 bases at J, with 8 bases between the two ends. This CDR3 region has 13 residues. Terminally differentiated effector memory CD45RA+ cells were excluded by CCR7 positive selection of CD45RO-negative cells.

The chain recombines TRBV27 with TRBJ2-1; possibly TRBD1 or TRBD2 for D (5 bases each). Sequenced sample: naive CD8+ T cells sorted from blood. The TCR comes from a man aged 25 to 45 in good health. CDR3 in amino acids: CASSSWGYNEQFF. The CDR3 DNA reads as TGTGCCAGCAGTTCTTGGGGGTACAATGAGCAGTTCTTC.